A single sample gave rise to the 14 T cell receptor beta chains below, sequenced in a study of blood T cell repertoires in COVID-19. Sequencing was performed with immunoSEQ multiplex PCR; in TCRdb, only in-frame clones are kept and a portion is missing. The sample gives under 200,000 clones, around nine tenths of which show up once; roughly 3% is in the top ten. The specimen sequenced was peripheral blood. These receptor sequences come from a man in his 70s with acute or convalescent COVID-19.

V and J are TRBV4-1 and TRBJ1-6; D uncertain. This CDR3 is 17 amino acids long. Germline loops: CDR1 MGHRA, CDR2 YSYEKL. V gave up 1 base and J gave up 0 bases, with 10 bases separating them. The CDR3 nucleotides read TGCGCCAGCAGCCAAGTGGCAGTAAGCTCCTATAATTCACCCCTCCACTTT. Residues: CASSQVAVSSYNSPLHF.

The CDR3 DNA sequence: TGCAGCGTTTCCGACATTAGTGGGAACACTGAAGCTTTCTTT. This translates into CSVSDISGNTEAFF. V gene TRBV29-1 combines with J gene TRBJ1-1; D unclear. The V gene lost 5 bases and the J gene lost 1 base, with 14 bases spanning the gap. The length of the CDR3 is 14 residues. Germline lookup yields CDR1 SQVTM and CDR2 ANQGSEA.

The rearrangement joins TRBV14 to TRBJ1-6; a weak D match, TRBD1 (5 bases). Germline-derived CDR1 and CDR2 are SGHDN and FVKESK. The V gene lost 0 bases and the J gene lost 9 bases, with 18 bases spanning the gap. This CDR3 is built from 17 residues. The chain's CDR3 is CASSQDPRREEISPLHF. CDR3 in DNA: TGTGCCAGCAGCCAAGATCCACGCAGGGAAGAAATTTCACCCCTCCACTTT.

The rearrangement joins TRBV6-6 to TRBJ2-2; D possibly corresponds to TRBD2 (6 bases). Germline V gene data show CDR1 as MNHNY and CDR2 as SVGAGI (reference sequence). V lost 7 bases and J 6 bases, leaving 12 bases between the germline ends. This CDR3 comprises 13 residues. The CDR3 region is CASIGGLSGELFF. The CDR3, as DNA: TGTGCCAGCATCGGGGGTCTCTCCGGGGAGCTGTTTTTT.

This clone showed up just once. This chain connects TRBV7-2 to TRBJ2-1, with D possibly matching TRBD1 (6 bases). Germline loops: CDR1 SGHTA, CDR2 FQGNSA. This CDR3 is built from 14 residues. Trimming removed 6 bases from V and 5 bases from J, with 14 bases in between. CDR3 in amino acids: CASSYGTLNNEQFF. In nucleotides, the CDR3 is TGTGCCAGCAGTTATGGGACACTCAACAATGAGCAGTTCTTC.

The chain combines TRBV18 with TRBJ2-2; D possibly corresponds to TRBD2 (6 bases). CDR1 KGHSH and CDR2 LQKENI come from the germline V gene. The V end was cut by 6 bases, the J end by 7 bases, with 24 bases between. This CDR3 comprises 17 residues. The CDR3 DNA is TGTGCCAGCTCCCTAGCTATGTCCAAGGGAGCGGGCGGGGAGCTGTTTTTT. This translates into CASSLAMSKGAGGELFF. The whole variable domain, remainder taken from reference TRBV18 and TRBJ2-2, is NAGVMQNPRHLVRRRGQEARLRCSPMKGHSHVYWYRQLPEEGLKFMVYLQKENIIDESGMPKERFSAEFPKEGPSILRIQQVVRGDSAAYFCASSLAMSKGAGGELFFGEGSRLTVL.

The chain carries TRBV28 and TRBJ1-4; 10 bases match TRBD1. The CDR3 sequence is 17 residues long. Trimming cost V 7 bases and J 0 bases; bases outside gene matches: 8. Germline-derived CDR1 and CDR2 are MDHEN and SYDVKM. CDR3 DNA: TGTGCCAGCACCGGGGGACAGGGGACTTCAACTAATGAAAAACTGTTTTTT. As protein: CASTGGQGTSTNEKLFF.

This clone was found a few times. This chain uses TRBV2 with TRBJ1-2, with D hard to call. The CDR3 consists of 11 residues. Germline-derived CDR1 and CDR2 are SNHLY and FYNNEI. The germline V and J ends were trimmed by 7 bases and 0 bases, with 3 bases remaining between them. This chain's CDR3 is CASTANYGYTF. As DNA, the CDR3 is TGTGCCAGCACAGCTAACTATGGCTACACCTTC.

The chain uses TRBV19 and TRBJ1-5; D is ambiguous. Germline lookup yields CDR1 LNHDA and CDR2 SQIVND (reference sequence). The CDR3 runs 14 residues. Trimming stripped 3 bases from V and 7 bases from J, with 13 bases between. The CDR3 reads CASSIWGEEQPQHF. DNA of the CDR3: TGTGCCAGTAGTATTTGGGGAGAGGAACAGCCCCAGCATTTT.

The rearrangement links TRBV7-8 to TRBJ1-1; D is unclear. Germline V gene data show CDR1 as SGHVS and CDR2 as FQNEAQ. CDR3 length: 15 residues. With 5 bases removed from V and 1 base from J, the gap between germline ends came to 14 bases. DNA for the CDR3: TGTGCCAGCAGCCCCGACGGCGGGCCGAACACTGAAGCTTTCTTT. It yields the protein CASSPDGGPNTEAFF.

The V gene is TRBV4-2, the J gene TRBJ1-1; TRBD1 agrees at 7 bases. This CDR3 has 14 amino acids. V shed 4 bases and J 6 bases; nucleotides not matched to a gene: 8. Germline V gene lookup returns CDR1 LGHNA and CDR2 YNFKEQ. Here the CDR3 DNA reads TGTGCCAGCAGCCTTACAGGGGTCGGCGCTGAAGCTTTCTTT. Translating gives CASSLTGVGAEAFF.

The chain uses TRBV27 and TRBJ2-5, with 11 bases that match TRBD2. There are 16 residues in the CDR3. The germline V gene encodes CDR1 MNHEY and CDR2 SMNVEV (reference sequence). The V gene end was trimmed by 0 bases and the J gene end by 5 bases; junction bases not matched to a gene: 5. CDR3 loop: CASSLSRTSGRETQYF. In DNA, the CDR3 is TGTGCCAGCAGTTTATCGAGGACTAGCGGGCGGGAGACCCAGTACTTC.

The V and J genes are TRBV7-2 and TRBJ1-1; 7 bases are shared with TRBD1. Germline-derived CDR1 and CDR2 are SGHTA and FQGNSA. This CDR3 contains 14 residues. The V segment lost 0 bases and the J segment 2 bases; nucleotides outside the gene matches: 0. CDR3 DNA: TGTGCCAGCAGCTTAGCAGGGGGCAACACTGAAGCTTTCTTT. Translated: CASSLAGGNTEAFF. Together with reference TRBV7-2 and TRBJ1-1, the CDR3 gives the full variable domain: GAGVSQSPSNKVTEKGKDVELRCDPISGHTALYWYRQSLGQGLEFLIYFQGNSAPDKSGLPSDRFSAERTGGSVSTLTIQRTQQEDSAVYLCASSLAGGNTEAFFGQGTRLTVV.

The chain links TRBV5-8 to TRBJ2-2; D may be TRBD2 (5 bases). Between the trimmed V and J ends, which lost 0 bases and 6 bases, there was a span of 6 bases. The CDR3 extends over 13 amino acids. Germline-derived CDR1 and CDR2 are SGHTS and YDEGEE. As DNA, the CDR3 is TGTGCCAGCAGCTTGGTGAGGGCCGGGGAGCTGTTTTTT. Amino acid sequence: CASSLVRAGELFF.